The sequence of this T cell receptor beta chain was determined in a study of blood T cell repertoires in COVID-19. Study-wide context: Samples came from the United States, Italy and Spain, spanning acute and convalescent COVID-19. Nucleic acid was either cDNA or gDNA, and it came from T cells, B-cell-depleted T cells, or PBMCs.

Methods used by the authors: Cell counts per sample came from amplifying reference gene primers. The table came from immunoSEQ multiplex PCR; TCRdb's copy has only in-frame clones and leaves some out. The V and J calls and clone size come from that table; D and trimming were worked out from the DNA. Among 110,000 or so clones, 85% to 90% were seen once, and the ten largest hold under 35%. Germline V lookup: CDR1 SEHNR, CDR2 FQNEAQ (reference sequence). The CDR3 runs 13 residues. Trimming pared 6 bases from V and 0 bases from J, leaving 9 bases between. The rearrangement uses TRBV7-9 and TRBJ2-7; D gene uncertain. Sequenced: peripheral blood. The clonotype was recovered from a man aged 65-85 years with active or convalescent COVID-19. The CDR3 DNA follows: TGTGCCAGCAGACTTACAGACTCCTACGAGCAGTACTTC. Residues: CASRLTDSYEQYF.